This T cell receptor (beta chain) is drawn from a study of cytomegalovirus exposure and HLA in healthy donors. It was with 60 Vbeta and 13 Jbeta primers that the PCR ran. Some clones are missing from TCRdb's copy, which holds only in-frame ones; the method was immunoSEQ multiplex PCR. The data contain fewer than 150,000 clones, around 74% of them singletons. V was trimmed by 3 bases and J by 3 bases, leaving 8 bases between them. From germline, CDR1 is LNHDA and CDR2 SQIVND (reference sequence). CDR3 length: 14 amino acids. The material sequenced was PBMCs. The chain carries TRBV19 and TRBJ2-2; D call uncertain. The clonotype comes from a man younger than 40 in good health and CMV-seronegative. CDR3 protein: CASSIVVYTGELFF. The CDR3 region has the DNA TGTGCCAGTAGTATTGTCGTGTACACCGGGGAGCTGTTTTTT.